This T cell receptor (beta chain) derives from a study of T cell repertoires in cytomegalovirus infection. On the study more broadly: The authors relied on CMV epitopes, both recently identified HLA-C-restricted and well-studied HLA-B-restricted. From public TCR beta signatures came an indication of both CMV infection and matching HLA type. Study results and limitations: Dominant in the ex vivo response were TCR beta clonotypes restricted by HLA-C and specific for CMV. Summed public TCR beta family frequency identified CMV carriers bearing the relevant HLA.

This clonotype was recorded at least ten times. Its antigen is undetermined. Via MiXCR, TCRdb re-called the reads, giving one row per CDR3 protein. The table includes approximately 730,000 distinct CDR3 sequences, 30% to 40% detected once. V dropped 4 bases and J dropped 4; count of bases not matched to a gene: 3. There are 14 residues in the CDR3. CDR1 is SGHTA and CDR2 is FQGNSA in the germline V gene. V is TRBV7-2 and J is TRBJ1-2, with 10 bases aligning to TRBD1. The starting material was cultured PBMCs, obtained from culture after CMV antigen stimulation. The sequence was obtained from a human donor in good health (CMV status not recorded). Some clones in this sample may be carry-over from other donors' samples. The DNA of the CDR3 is TGTGCCAGCAGCTCGACAGGGGGCGTCTATGGCTACACCTTC. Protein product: CASSSTGGVYGYTF.